This T cell receptor beta chain originates from a study of T cell responses to AZD1222 COVID-19 vaccine. Background on the study: Investigators merged groups given second doses at roughly 4 or roughly 12 weeks.

The assay was immunoSEQ multiplex PCR, and TCRdb's table has in-frame clones only and misses some. The sample carries 150,000 or so clones, 80% to 95% recorded once. Germline V lookup: CDR1 LNHDA, CDR2 SQIVND (reference sequence). The CDR3 consists of 14 residues. Trimming pared 7 bases from V and 0 bases from J, leaving 9 bases between. The rearrangement links TRBV19 to TRBJ2-2; D is possibly TRBD2 (5 bases). The specimen was peripheral blood, collected on day 0 of AZD1222 vaccination. The source of this sequence is an adult in good health. CDR3 DNA: TGTGCCAGTACGAGGGAGACGAACACCGGGGAGCTGTTTTTT. Protein sequence: CASTRETNTGELFF.